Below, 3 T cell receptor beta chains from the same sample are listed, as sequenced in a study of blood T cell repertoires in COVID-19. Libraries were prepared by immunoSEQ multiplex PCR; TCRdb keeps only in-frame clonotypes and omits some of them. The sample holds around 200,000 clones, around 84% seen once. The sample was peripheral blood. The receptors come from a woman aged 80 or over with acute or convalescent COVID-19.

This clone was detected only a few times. In DNA form, the CDR3 reads TGTGCCAGCAGCTTGGGTCGAGAAATTCAGTACTTC. Protein product: CASSLGREIQYF. The chain links TRBV5-8 to TRBJ2-4; D not certain. The CDR3 is 12 amino acids. The ends were cut back, 0 bases at V and 10 bases at J, with 8 bases in the middle. CDR1 is SGHTS, CDR2 YDEGEE, per germline.

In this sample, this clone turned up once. CDR3 sequence: CASSDTSGTGYNQPQHF. CDR3 nucleotides: TGTGCCAGTAGTGACACTTCCGGGACAGGGTACAATCAGCCCCAGCATTTT. The J gene is TRBJ1-5, the V gene TRBV19; 9 nucleotides match TRBD1. The CDR3 runs to 17 residues. V shed 5 bases and J 3 bases; nucleotides not matched to a gene: 11. Germline V gives CDR1 LNHDA, CDR2 SQIVND (reference sequence).

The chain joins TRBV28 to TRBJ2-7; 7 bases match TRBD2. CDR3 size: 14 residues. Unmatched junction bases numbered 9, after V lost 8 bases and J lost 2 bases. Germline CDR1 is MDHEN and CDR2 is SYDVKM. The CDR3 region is CASLERGRTYEQYF. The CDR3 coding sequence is TGTGCCAGCTTAGAGCGGGGAAGGACCTACGAGCAGTACTTC.